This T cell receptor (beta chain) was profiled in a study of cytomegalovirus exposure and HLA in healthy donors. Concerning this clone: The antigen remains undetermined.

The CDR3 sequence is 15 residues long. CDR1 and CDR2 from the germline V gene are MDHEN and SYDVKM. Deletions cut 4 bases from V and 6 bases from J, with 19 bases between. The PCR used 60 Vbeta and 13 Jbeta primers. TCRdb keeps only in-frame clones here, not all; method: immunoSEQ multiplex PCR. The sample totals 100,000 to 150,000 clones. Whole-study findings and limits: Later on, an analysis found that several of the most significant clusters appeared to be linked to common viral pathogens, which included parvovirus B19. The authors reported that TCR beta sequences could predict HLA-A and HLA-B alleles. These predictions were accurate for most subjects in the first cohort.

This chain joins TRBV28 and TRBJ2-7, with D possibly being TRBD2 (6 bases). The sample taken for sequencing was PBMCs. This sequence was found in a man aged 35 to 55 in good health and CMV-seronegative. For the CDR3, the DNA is TGTGCCAGCAGTTACCCCGGAGGGTTGGAGGGCGAGCAGTACTTC. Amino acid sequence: CASSYPGGLEGEQYF.